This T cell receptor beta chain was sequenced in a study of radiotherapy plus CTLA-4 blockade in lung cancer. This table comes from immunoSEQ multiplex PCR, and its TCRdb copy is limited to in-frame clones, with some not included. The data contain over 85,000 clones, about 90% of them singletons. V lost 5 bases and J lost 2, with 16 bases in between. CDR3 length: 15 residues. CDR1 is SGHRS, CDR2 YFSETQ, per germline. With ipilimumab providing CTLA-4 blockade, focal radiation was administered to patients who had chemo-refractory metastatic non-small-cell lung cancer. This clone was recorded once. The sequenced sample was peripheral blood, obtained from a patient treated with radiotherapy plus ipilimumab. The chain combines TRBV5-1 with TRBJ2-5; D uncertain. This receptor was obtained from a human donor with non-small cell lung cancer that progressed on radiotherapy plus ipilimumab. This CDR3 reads CASSSSQAQQETQYF. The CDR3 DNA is TGCGCCAGCAGTTCTTCCCAGGCACAACAAGAGACCCAGTACTTC.